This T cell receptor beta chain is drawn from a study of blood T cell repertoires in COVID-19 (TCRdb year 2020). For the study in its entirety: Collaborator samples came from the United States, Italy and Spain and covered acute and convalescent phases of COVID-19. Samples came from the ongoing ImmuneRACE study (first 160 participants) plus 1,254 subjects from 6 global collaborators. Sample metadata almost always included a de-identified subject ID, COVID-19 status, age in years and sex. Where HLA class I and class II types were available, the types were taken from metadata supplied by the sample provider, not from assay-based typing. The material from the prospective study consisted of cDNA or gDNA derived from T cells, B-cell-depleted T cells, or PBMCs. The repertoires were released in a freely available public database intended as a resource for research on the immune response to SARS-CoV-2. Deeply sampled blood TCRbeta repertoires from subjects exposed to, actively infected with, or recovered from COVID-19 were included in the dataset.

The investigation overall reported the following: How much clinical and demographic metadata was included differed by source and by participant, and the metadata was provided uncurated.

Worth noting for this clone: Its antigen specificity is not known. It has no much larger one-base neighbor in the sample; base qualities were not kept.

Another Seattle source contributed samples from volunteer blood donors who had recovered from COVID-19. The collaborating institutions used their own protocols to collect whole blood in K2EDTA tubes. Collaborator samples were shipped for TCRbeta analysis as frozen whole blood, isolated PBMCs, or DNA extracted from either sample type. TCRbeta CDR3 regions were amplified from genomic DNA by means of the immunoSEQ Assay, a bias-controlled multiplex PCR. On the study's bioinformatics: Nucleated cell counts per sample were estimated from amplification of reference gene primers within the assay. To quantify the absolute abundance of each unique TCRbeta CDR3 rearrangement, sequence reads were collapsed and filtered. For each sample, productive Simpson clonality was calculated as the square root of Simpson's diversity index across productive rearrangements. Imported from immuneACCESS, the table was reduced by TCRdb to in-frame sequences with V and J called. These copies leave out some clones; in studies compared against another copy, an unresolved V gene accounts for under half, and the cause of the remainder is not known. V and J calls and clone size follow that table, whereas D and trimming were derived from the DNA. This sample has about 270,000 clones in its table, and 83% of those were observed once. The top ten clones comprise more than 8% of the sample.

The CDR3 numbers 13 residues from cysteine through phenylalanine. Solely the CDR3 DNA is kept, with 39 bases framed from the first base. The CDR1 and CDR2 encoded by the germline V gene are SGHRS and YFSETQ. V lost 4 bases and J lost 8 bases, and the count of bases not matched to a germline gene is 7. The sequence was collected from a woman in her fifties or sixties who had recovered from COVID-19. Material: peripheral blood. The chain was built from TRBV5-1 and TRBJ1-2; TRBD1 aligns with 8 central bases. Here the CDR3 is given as CASSHGQGEGYTF. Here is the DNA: TGCGCCAGCAGCCATGGACAGGGAGAGGGCTACACCTTC.